This entry lists 3 T cell receptor beta chains sequenced from one sample in a study of blood T cell repertoires in COVID-19. Sequencing used immunoSEQ multiplex PCR; TCRdb keeps in-frame clones, though not all of them. The sample lists about 11,000 clones, roughly four fifths occurring once. The specimen sequenced was peripheral blood. The receptors shown here come from a man in his fifties with active COVID-19.

The rearrangement joins TRBV7-8 to TRBJ2-7; 7 nucleotides agree with TRBD1. The CDR3 has 15 amino acids. The trim removed 1 base at V and 3 bases at J, leaving 6 bases unmatched. Germline CDR1 and CDR2: SGHVS and FQNEAQ. The CDR3 region has the DNA TGTGCCAGCAGCTTAGTCGGGACAGATAACTACGAGCAGTACTTC. Translation gives CASSLVGTDNYEQYF.

This sequence joins TRBV27 and TRBJ2-7; D is possibly TRBD2 (6 bases). Germline V gene data show CDR1 as MNHEY and CDR2 as SMNVEV (reference sequence). There are 16 residues in the CDR3. Trimming took off 5 bases at V and 2 bases at J, with 19 bases between the two ends. CDR3 protein: CASSPLSAGTPYEQYF. CDR3 nucleotide sequence: TGTGCCAGCAGTCCTTTGAGTGCGGGAACCCCCTACGAGCAGTACTTC.

This clone has more than one count but fewer than ten. The CDR3 DNA is TGCAGCGTCCCCTACGTCAGCACAGATACGCAGTATTTT. Its protein product is CSVPYVSTDTQYF. This chain connects TRBV29-1 to TRBJ2-3, with unresolved D. V lost 6 bases and J 0 bases, leaving 10 bases between the germline ends. The CDR3 is 13 residues long. Germline assignment: CDR1 SQVTM and CDR2 ANQGSEA.